This T cell receptor beta chain was sequenced in a study of Graves' ophthalmopathy and Graves' hyperthyroidism. Regarding the study as a whole: Sensitivity reached 85% to 90% and specificity around 81% for a 13-signature model separating ophthalmopathy from stable hyperthyroidism.

RNA transcripts served as template for amplifying TCR beta CDR3 sequences. The first round was an RT-PCR with HTBI primers, and the second round was a multiplex PCR. TCRdb reprocessed the multiplex PCR reads via MiXCR and lists one record per CDR3 protein. Found here are fewer than 600,000 distinct CDR3 sequences, around an eighth of them singletons; the top ten hold more than 8.5%. The V and J ends lost 6 bases and 3 bases respectively, with 11 bases between them. This CDR3 is 13 amino acids long. The germline V gene encodes CDR1 MNHNS and CDR2 SASEGT. A word on this clonotype: Its target is unknown.

Source material: blood. The rearrangement joins TRBV6-1 to TRBJ2-5; possible D gene TRBD2, 6 bases. The sequence came from a woman in her twenties or thirties with Graves' ophthalmopathy. CDR3 sequence: CASRVGGKETQYF. The CDR3 coding sequence is TGTGCCAGCAGGGTGGGAGGCAAAGAGACCCAGTACTTC.